The 15 T cell receptor beta chains reported below all come from one sample, sequenced in a study of blood T cells in healthy people across ages. Primers used in a second PCR of about 6 to 12 cycles were a sample-barcoded 5' primer and a J-beta primer mix. TCRdb re-analysed the 5' RACE reads in MiXCR, keeping a single row per CDR3 protein. The sample includes 600,000 or so distinct CDR3 sequences, approximately 30% of them seen just once. Specimen: blood. Receptors were obtained from a woman older than 75 in good health.

This clonotype has only a few counts. This may stem from a read error, because a much larger clone lies one nucleotide away. The genes are TRBV7-2 and TRBJ2-7; 13 positions match TRBD2. In germline, CDR1 is SGHTA, CDR2 FQGNSA. V dropped 5 bases and J dropped 7; count of bases not matched to a gene: 11. CDR3 length: 16 residues. CDR3 coding DNA: TGTGCCAGCAGCCCACCGGGACTAGCGGGGCACAATGAGCAGTACTTC. Encoded protein: CASSPPGLAGHNEQYF.

This clonotype came up many times. A much larger clone differs from this one at a single base, so this may be a read error. The rearrangement links TRBV5-6 to TRBJ2-1; 8 nucleotides align to TRBD1. The J call may be mistaken, given a closer DNA end match to TRBJ2-7. There are 15 residues in the CDR3. The V gene's germline CDR1 is SGHDT and CDR2 YYEEEE. CDR3: CASSYRGSSYNEQYF. The CDR3 nucleotides are TGTGCCAGCAGCTACAGGGGGAGCTCCTACAATGAGCAGTACTTC.

Details on this clonotype: No conserved phenylalanine or tryptophan is present at the end of the CDR3, so a read error is the likely explanation. This rearrangement joins TRBV18 to TRBJ2-1; unclear D gene. The CDR3 extends over 16 amino acids. V shed 3 bases and J shed 3 bases, with 15 bases lying between them. Germline lookup yields CDR1 KGHSH and CDR2 LQKENI. The CDR3 bases are TGTGCCAGCTCACCTTCCGCGAGCAGAATCTACAATGAGCAGTTCTGC. It specifies CASSPSASRIYNEQFC.

The chain has TRBV6-1 and TRBJ1-2, with a possible D match to TRBD1 (6 bases). The CDR3 loop spans 14 amino acids. Looked up from germline, CDR1 is MNHNS and CDR2 is SASEGT. V was trimmed by 6 bases and J by 4 bases, leaving 15 bases between them. CDR3 sequence: CASRETGQVYGYTF. Here the CDR3 DNA reads TGTGCCAGCAGGGAAACAGGGCAGGTCTATGGCTACACCTTC.

In DNA, the CDR3 is TGTGCCAGCAGTCGGGCGGGGGACCTAGCCAAAAACATTCAGTACTTC. Its protein is CASSRAGDLAKNIQYF. The genes are TRBV27 and TRBJ2-4, with TRBD2 matching 7 bases. The ends lost 5 bases at V and 0 bases at J; junction bases unmatched: 7. The germline V gene encodes CDR1 MNHEY and CDR2 SMNVEV (reference sequence). The CDR3 consists of 16 residues.

In its sample, this clonotype was seen once. This chain joins TRBV4-3 and TRBJ2-4; D ambiguous. CDR1 is LGHNA, CDR2 YSLEER, per germline. The CDR3 runs 14 residues. V was cut by 4 bases and J by 13 bases, with 20 bases left in between. The DNA of the CDR3 is TGCGCCAGCAGCCGGATTCTCAATGCCTACGAACAGTACTTC. Translation gives CASSRILNAYEQYF.

The chain joins TRBV7-2 to TRBJ2-7, with D perhaps matching TRBD1 or TRBD2 (6 bases each). This CDR3 is built from 15 residues. Trimming cost V 6 bases and J 7 bases, with 22 bases left between them. Germline V CDR1 and CDR2: SGHTA, FQGNSA. The CDR3 protein is CASSLDGGSYNEQYF. CDR3 bases: TGTGCCAGCAGTCTTGACGGGGGCTCCTACAATGAGCAGTACTTC.

This chain links TRBV7-2 with TRBJ1-2; D not certain. Germline V gives CDR1 SGHTA, CDR2 FQGNSA. Deletions cut 2 bases from V and 7 bases from J, with 8 bases between. This CDR3 comprises 12 residues. The CDR3 is CASSLWVGGYTF. In DNA form, the CDR3 reads TGTGCCAGCAGCTTATGGGTTGGTGGCTACACCTTC.

In its sample, this clonotype was seen many times. The V call is TRBV12-3 or TRBV12-4, the J call TRBJ2-1; no reliable D call. The CDR3 runs 15 residues. Trimming left V 7 bases short and J 4 bases short, with 17 bases between. The CDR3 sequence: CASTLTITFYNEQFF. For the CDR3, the DNA is TGTGCCAGCACCCTGACCATAACGTTTTACAATGAGCAGTTCTTC.

This clonotype was seen many times. V gene TRBV15 combines with J gene TRBJ2-5, with 9 bases identical to TRBD1. Per the germline V gene, CDR1 is LNHNV and CDR2 is YYDKDF (reference sequence). The CDR3 totals 14 residues. The junction had 7 bases not matched to a gene; V was cut back by 6 bases and J by 5 bases. In DNA form, the CDR3 reads TGTGCCACCAGAGGGTGGGGACAGGGTGAGACCCAGTACTTC. Amino acid sequence: CATRGWGQGETQYF.

The chain links TRBV7-9 to TRBJ1-3; D not certain. The germline gives CDR1 SEHNR, CDR2 FQNEAQ (reference sequence). V shed 3 bases and J shed 0 bases, with 12 bases lying between them. The CDR3 is made up of 16 amino acids. CDR3 loop: CASSFSGSSSGNTIYF. Here the CDR3 DNA reads TGTGCCAGCAGCTTTTCGGGCTCCAGCTCTGGAAACACCATATATTTT.

The chain couples TRBV7-9 to TRBJ1-1; 8 bases are a match to TRBD1. J gave up 8 bases and V 3 bases, and 11 bases lay outside the gene matches. The CDR3 spans 15 residues. Germline CDR1 and CDR2: SEHNR and FQNEAQ (reference sequence). CDR3 coding DNA: TGTGCCAGCAGCTTGTCCGGGGCAGGGGGCGAGGAAGCTTTCTTT. It specifies CASSLSGAGGEEAFF.

Details on this clonotype: A much bigger clone sits one base away, suggesting this may be a read error. V usage is TRBV3-1 and J usage is TRBJ2-7; tentative D call: TRBD2 (6 bases). The J call is in doubt because the DNA end fits TRBJ2-5 better. Germline CDR1 and CDR2: LGHDT and YNNKEL (reference sequence). The CDR3 is 14 residues long. The CDR3 spells CASSHPRRGETQYF. The CDR3 nucleotides are TGTGCCAGCAGCCACCCAAGGAGGGGAGAGACCCAGTACTTC.

In this sample, this clonotype turned up many times. In DNA, the CDR3 is TGTGCCAGCAGAAGGACAGGGAATGGCTACACCTTC. It encodes CASRRTGNGYTF. This sequence joins TRBV6-5 and TRBJ1-2, with 8 bases identical to TRBD1. The CDR3 extends over 12 amino acids. The germline V gene has CDR1 MNHEY and CDR2 SVGAGI. J was trimmed by 6 bases and V by 6 bases; bases with no gene match: 3.

This clonotype was observed at least ten times. V and J are TRBV5-1 and TRBJ2-5; 8 nucleotides match TRBD1. Unmatched junction bases numbered 8, after V lost 0 bases and J lost 4 bases. CDR3 length: 16 residues. Germline V gene lookup returns CDR1 SGHRS and CDR2 YFSETQ. The chain's CDR3 is CASSLADRAFGETQYF. CDR3 nucleotides: TGCGCCAGCAGCTTGGCGGACAGGGCTTTTGGAGAGACCCAGTACTTC.